A selection of T cell receptor beta chains follows, all from one sample in a study of OX40 agonist ivuxolimab in advanced cancers. Profiled with immunoSEQ multiplex PCR; TCRdb holds only in-frame clones, not every one. The sample includes 65,000 to 85,000 clones, roughly nine tenths of them seen just once. Sequencing was performed on CD4+ or CD8+ T cells sorted from blood, taken in a trial of the OX40 agonist ivuxolimab. These TCRs come from an adult with an advanced solid tumor such as melanoma, head and neck, liver or kidney cancer. CDR3s include the opening cysteine and the closing phenylalanine or tryptophan. A D gene is named only where the DNA matches it firmly. Clone size is shown for a subset of rows, as once, few, many or a class of expanded clone.

CDR3 protein: CASRAHRGPGNQPQHF; CDR3 DNA: TGTGCCAGCAGGGCCCATAGGGGGCCTGGGAATCAGCCCCAGCATTTT; clone size: few; V gene: TRBV2; CDR3 length: 16; D gene: TRBD1; J gene: TRBJ1-5
CDR3 protein: CAAKSLGLSTTWGSSGNTIYF; CDR3 DNA: TGTGCCGCCAAGTCCCTTGGGTTGTCTACTACTTGGGGGAGCTCTGGAAACACCATATATTTT; clone size: NA; V gene: TRBV28; CDR3 length: 21; D gene: NA; J gene: TRBJ1-3
CDR3 protein: CAIRGARGASYEQYF; CDR3 DNA: TGTGCCATCCGGGGGGCGAGGGGAGCGAGCTACGAGCAGTACTTC; clone size: NA; V gene: TRBV10-3; CDR3 length: 15; D gene: NA; J gene: TRBJ2-7
CDR3 protein: CASSQDGGQGADTQYF; CDR3 DNA: TGTGCCAGCAGCCAAGATGGGGGACAGGGGGCAGATACGCAGTATTTT; clone size: NA; V gene: TRBV4-2; CDR3 length: 16; D gene: TRBD1; J gene: TRBJ2-3
CDR3 protein: CASSVTGLETQYF; CDR3 DNA: TGTGCCAGCAGCGTGACAGGGTTAGAGACCCAGTACTTC; clone size: NA; V gene: TRBV5-6; CDR3 length: 13; D gene: TRBD1; J gene: TRBJ2-5
CDR3 protein: CASSLTGNTEAFF; CDR3 DNA: TGTGCCAGCAGCTTGACAGGGAACACTGAAGCTTTCTTT; clone size: NA; V gene: TRBV7-2; CDR3 length: 13; D gene: NA; J gene: TRBJ1-1
CDR3 protein: CASSFEQDYEQYF; CDR3 DNA: TGTGCCAGCAGCTTCGAACAAGATTACGAGCAGTACTTC; clone size: NA; V gene: TRBV11-2; CDR3 length: 13; D gene: NA; J gene: TRBJ2-7
CDR3 protein: CASSVAAGELFF; CDR3 DNA: TGTGCCAGCAGCGTAGCGGCCGGGGAGCTGTTTTTT; clone size: NA; V gene: TRBV9; CDR3 length: 12; D gene: NA; J gene: TRBJ2-2
CDR3 protein: CASSLGGATTSLYEQYF; CDR3 DNA: TGTGCCAGCAGCTTAGGGGGGGCCACCACCTCACTCTACGAGCAGTACTTC; clone size: NA; V gene: TRBV5-4; CDR3 length: 17; D gene: NA; J gene: TRBJ2-7
CDR3 protein: CATSILWTGSNQPQHF; CDR3 DNA: TGTGCCACCAGCATCTTATGGACGGGGAGCAATCAGCCCCAGCATTTT; clone size: NA; V gene: TRBV15; CDR3 length: 16; D gene: NA; J gene: TRBJ1-5
CDR3 protein: CASGSLWDSYGYTF; CDR3 DNA: TGTGCCAGTGGTTCGCTCTGGGACAGCTATGGCTACACCTTC; clone size: NA; V gene: TRBV19; CDR3 length: 14; D gene: TRBD1; J gene: TRBJ1-2
CDR3 protein: CASSDHRFSQSEQYF; CDR3 DNA: TGTGCCAGCTCAGACCACCGATTCTCACAAAGCGAGCAGTACTTC; clone size: NA; V gene: TRBV6-6; CDR3 length: 15; D gene: NA; J gene: TRBJ2-7
CDR3 protein: CASSPRASVTANTGELFF; CDR3 DNA: TGTGCCAGCAGCCCGAGGGCTAGCGTGACCGCGAACACCGGGGAGCTGTTTTTT; clone size: NA; V gene: TRBV5-4; CDR3 length: 18; D gene: NA; J gene: TRBJ2-2
CDR3 protein: CASSVEGGQGLREQYF; CDR3 DNA: TGTGCCAGCAGCGTAGAGGGGGGACAGGGGTTGCGCGAGCAGTACTTC; clone size: NA; V gene: TRBV9; CDR3 length: 16; D gene: TRBD1; J gene: TRBJ2-7
CDR3 protein: CASSVAVSVPNEQFF; CDR3 DNA: TGTGCCAGCAGCGTAGCTGTCTCAGTTCCCAATGAGCAGTTCTTC; clone size: NA; V gene: TRBV9; CDR3 length: 15; D gene: NA; J gene: TRBJ2-1
CDR3 protein: CASRPENTGELFF; CDR3 DNA: TGCGCCAGCAGGCCCGAGAACACCGGGGAGCTGTTTTTT; clone size: NA; V gene: TRBV10-1; CDR3 length: 13; D gene: NA; J gene: TRBJ2-2
CDR3 protein: CAWSVQGNEQFF; CDR3 DNA: TGTGCCTGGAGTGTACAGGGAAATGAGCAGTTCTTC; clone size: NA; V gene: TRBV30; CDR3 length: 12; D gene: NA; J gene: TRBJ2-1
CDR3 protein: CASSLTSGVRGGEQFF; CDR3 DNA: TGTGCCAGCAGCTTAACGAGCGGGGTCCGGGGTGGTGAGCAGTTCTTC; clone size: NA; V gene: TRBV11-2; CDR3 length: 16; D gene: TRBD2; J gene: TRBJ2-1
CDR3 protein: CASSLGGTGKNIQYF; CDR3 DNA: TGTGCCAGCAGTTTAGGGGGTACCGGAAAGAACATTCAGTACTTC; clone size: NA; V gene: TRBV28; CDR3 length: 15; D gene: NA; J gene: TRBJ2-4
CDR3 protein: CASSVDGPRGPNNEQFF; CDR3 DNA: TGTGCCAGCAGCGTAGATGGGCCCAGGGGACCAAACAATGAGCAGTTCTTC; clone size: NA; V gene: TRBV9; CDR3 length: 17; D gene: NA; J gene: TRBJ2-1
CDR3 protein: CASSVASGGPPGNEQFF; CDR3 DNA: TGTGCCAGCAGCGTAGCTAGCGGAGGGCCCCCGGGCAATGAGCAGTTCTTC; clone size: NA; V gene: TRBV9; CDR3 length: 17; D gene: TRBD2; J gene: TRBJ2-1
CDR3 protein: CASSPVPRGGGYTF; CDR3 DNA: TGTGCCAGCAGCCCGGTCCCTAGGGGGGGAGGCTACACCTTC; clone size: NA; V gene: TRBV7-3; CDR3 length: 14; D gene: NA; J gene: TRBJ1-2
CDR3 protein: CASSPEDRVTDTQYF; CDR3 DNA: TGTGCCAGCAGCCCGGAAGACAGGGTCACAGATACGCAGTATTTT; clone size: NA; V gene: TRBV7-2; CDR3 length: 15; D gene: TRBD1; J gene: TRBJ2-3
CDR3 protein: CASSPLRDEAFF; CDR3 DNA: TGTGCCAGCTCACCACTCCGAGATGAAGCTTTCTTT; clone size: few; V gene: TRBV18; CDR3 length: 12; D gene: NA; J gene: TRBJ1-1
CDR3 protein: CASSDHESRVLQFF; CDR3 DNA: TGTGCCAGCAGTGACCACGAATCAAGGGTGCTTCAGTTCTTC; clone size: NA; V gene: TRBV25-1; CDR3 length: 14; D gene: NA; J gene: TRBJ2-1
CDR3 protein: CAIGAGTGDEKLFF; CDR3 DNA: TGTGCCATCGGTGCCGGGACAGGTGATGAAAAACTGTTTTTT; clone size: few; V gene: TRBV10-3; CDR3 length: 14; D gene: TRBD1; J gene: TRBJ1-4
CDR3 protein: CSASTMTALSTDTQYF; CDR3 DNA: TGCAGCGCTTCCACCATGACAGCCCTGAGCACAGATACGCAGTATTTT; clone size: NA; V gene: TRBV29-1; CDR3 length: 16; D gene: NA; J gene: TRBJ2-3
CDR3 protein: CASSLRTGLDEKLFF; CDR3 DNA: TGCGCCAGCAGCTTACGGACAGGGTTGGATGAAAAACTGTTTTTT; clone size: NA; V gene: TRBV5-1; CDR3 length: 15; D gene: TRBD1; J gene: TRBJ1-4
CDR3 protein: CASLKRGSEAFF; CDR3 DNA: TGTGCCAGTTTAAAACGCGGTTCTGAAGCTTTCTTT; clone size: NA; V gene: TRBV19; CDR3 length: 12; D gene: NA; J gene: TRBJ1-1
CDR3 protein: CASSRRPGYTF; CDR3 DNA: TGCGCCAGCAGTCGGCGCCCTGGCTACACCTTC; clone size: once; V gene: TRBV23-1; CDR3 length: 11; D gene: NA; J gene: TRBJ1-2
CDR3 protein: CASSQLGTGGYTF; CDR3 DNA: TGTGCCAGCAGCCAATTGGGGACGGGTGGCTACACCTTC; clone size: NA; V gene: TRBV14; CDR3 length: 13; D gene: NA; J gene: TRBJ1-2
CDR3 protein: CSVGQGGSSYEQYF; CDR3 DNA: TGCAGCGTTGGTCAGGGAGGAAGCTCCTACGAGCAGTACTTC; clone size: NA; V gene: TRBV29-1; CDR3 length: 14; D gene: NA; J gene: TRBJ2-7
CDR3 protein: CASSQTGEGGEQFF; CDR3 DNA: TGTGCCAGCAGCCAAACAGGGGAAGGAGGTGAGCAGTTCTTC; clone size: NA; V gene: TRBV6-5; CDR3 length: 14; D gene: TRBD1; J gene: TRBJ2-1
CDR3 protein: CASSIIFSNQPQHF; CDR3 DNA: TGTGCCAGTAGTATCATCTTCAGCAATCAGCCCCAGCATTTT; clone size: NA; V gene: TRBV19; CDR3 length: 14; D gene: NA; J gene: TRBJ1-5
CDR3 protein: CASSLVPAGGTDTQYF; CDR3 DNA: TGTGCCAGCAGCTTAGTTCCAGCGGGGGGCACAGATACGCAGTATTTT; clone size: NA; V gene: TRBV7-2; CDR3 length: 16; D gene: TRBD2; J gene: TRBJ2-3
CDR3 protein: CASSLSGLAEAFF; CDR3 DNA: TGCGCCAGCAGCTTGTCAGGATTGGCTGAAGCTTTCTTT; clone size: NA; V gene: TRBV5-1; CDR3 length: 13; D gene: NA; J gene: TRBJ1-1
CDR3 protein: CAISAIGGDTEAFF; CDR3 DNA: TGTGCCATCAGTGCTATTGGGGGCGACACTGAAGCTTTCTTT; clone size: NA; V gene: TRBV10-3; CDR3 length: 14; D gene: NA; J gene: TRBJ1-1
CDR3 protein: CASSFQGYGTEAFF; CDR3 DNA: TGTGCCAGCAGCTTCCAGGGGTATGGGACTGAAGCTTTCTTT; clone size: NA; V gene: TRBV7-2; CDR3 length: 14; D gene: NA; J gene: TRBJ1-1
CDR3 protein: CASSLPGQGSYEQYF; CDR3 DNA: TGTGCCAGCAGCTTACCGGGGCAGGGTTCCTACGAGCAGTACTTC; clone size: once; V gene: TRBV11-2; CDR3 length: 15; D gene: NA; J gene: TRBJ2-7
CDR3 protein: CASSPAGTGKHNEQFF; CDR3 DNA: TGTGCCAGCAGTCCCGCCGGGACAGGGAAACACAATGAGCAGTTCTTC; clone size: NA; V gene: TRBV7-3; CDR3 length: 16; D gene: TRBD1; J gene: TRBJ2-1
CDR3 protein: CASRGANTDTQYF; CDR3 DNA: TGTGCCAGCCGGGGGGCCAACACAGATACGCAGTATTTT; clone size: NA; V gene: TRBV5-4; CDR3 length: 13; D gene: NA; J gene: TRBJ2-3
CDR3 protein: CSVLQMNRGETQYF; CDR3 DNA: TGCAGCGTTCTACAGATGAACAGGGGAGAGACCCAGTACTTC; clone size: NA; V gene: TRBV29-1; CDR3 length: 14; D gene: TRBD1; J gene: TRBJ2-5
CDR3 protein: CASSIRRGMNTEAFF; CDR3 DNA: TGTGCCAGTAGTATAAGGCGGGGCATGAACACTGAAGCTTTCTTT; clone size: NA; V gene: TRBV19; CDR3 length: 15; D gene: NA; J gene: TRBJ1-1